A single sample is the source of the 5 T cell receptor beta chains below, sequenced in a study of T cells in women clearing cervical HPV infection. Libraries were prepared by immunoSEQ multiplex PCR; TCRdb keeps only in-frame clonotypes and omits some of them. This listing includes around 30,000 clones. The sample comprised blood buffy coat. These receptors were collected from a woman between 18 and 70 years old with a cervical HPV16 infection that either progressed to CIN3+ or cleared (not recorded which).

Notes on this clone: The CDR3 is cut off 3 residues early in the read; its end comes from the germline J gene. The genes are TRBV27 and TRBJ2-3; no reliable D call. Germline V gene lookup returns CDR1 MNHEY and CDR2 SMNVEV (reference sequence). The CDR3 sequence is 15 residues long. Trimming cost V 3 bases and J 3 bases, with 13 bases left between them. CDR3 sequence reads: CASSFRSTETDTQYF. The part of the CDR3 DNA that was read is TGTGCCAGCAGTTTTCGTTCAACAGAAACAGATACG.

The covered CDR3 bases are TGCAGTGTCATAGGACAGGGAGCTTCTAACTATGGC. Its translation: CSVIGQGASNYG. In full, the CDR3 is CSVIGQGASNYGYTF. V and J are TRBV20-1 and TRBJ1-2; 8 positions agree with TRBD1. Sequencing ends 3 residues short of the CDR3 end; the germline J gene provides the rest. The CDR3 covers 15 residues. CDR1 DFQATT and CDR2 SNEGSKA come from the germline V gene (reference sequence). With V trimmed by 7 bases and J by 0 bases, 10 bases remained unmatched.

As regards this clone: The missing CDR3 end, 3 residues past where the read stops, is filled in from the germline J gene. V and J are TRBV5-4 and TRBJ2-1; perhaps TRBD2 as D (5 bases). This CDR3 spans 15 amino acids. Trimming pared 4 bases from V and 7 bases from J, leaving 18 bases between. The germline gives CDR1 SGHNT, CDR2 YYREEE (reference sequence). The CDR3 loop reads CASSPMKGGRNEQFF. The CDR3 bases that were read are TGTGCCAGCAGCCCTATGAAAGGCGGGCGTAATGAG.

Points on this clone: The read comes to an end 3 residues before the CDR3 does, leaving the germline J gene to fill in the end. This chain uses TRBV11-1 with TRBJ2-7; D might be TRBD1 (7 bases). Trimming pared 7 bases from V and 0 bases from J, leaving 16 bases between. CDR1 and CDR2 (germline): SGHAT, FQDESV (reference sequence). The CDR3 contains 15 residues. This CDR3 reads CASTPEGAPSYEQYF. CDR3 DNA (partial): TGTGCCAGCACCCCGGAGGGGGCCCCCTCCTACGAG.

On this clone itself: The read halts 3 residues ahead of the CDR3 end, with the missing end drawn from the germline J gene. This chain links TRBV5-1 with TRBJ1-1; D is uncertain. The V gene's germline CDR1 is SGHRS and CDR2 YFSETQ. This CDR3 is built from 13 residues. Trimming shortened V by 4 bases and J by 1 base, and 8 bases separated the two germline ends. The sequenced CDR3 bases are TGCGCCAGCAGCCCGGTTCGGAACACTGAA. Amino acid sequence: CASSPVRNTE. The whole CDR3 protein reads CASSPVRNTEAFF.